Following are 17 T cell receptor beta chains from one sample sequenced in a study of T-cell reconstitution after alpha-beta-depleted transplantation in children (dated by TCRdb to 2016 to 2017). Receptor libraries were prepared by PCR. TCRdb records Illumina HiSeq 2500 as the sequencer. TCR libraries were prepared with molecular barcoding, using unique molecular identifiers to normalize TCRbeta repertoire quantification. The public sequencing data were trimmed at Q25 with fastp and processed into clonotypes with MiXCR by TCRdb, which kept only in-frame beta chains. Merged by CDR3 protein, the rows form single entries marked with the most common genes and DNA. The sample yields about 400,000 distinct CDR3 sequences; around 16% were counted once. The top ten clonotypes cover approximately 28% of the sample. The sample's treatment or condition label, in plain terms: allogeneic hematopoietic cell transplantation with graft depleted of TCRalphabeta T cells and CD19 B cells.

The material sequenced was PBMCs, mostly from graft donor cells, taken 360 days after TCRalphabeta/CD19-depleted stem cell transplant. These receptors originate from a boy under three years old who had a stem cell transplant for Wiskott-Aldrich syndrome, so the T cells may come from the graft donor.

This clonotype was seen a handful of times. V usage is TRBV5-1 and J usage is TRBJ2-1; D is ambiguous. Trimming removed 2 bases from V and 5 bases from J, with 5 bases in between. This CDR3 is 12 amino acids long. CDR1 is SGHRS, CDR2 YFSETQ, per germline. The DNA for the CDR3 is TGCGCCAGCAGCTTTGGCGACAATGAGCAGTTCTTC. Its translation: CASSFGDNEQFF. The variable domain in full, with the rest retrieved from reference TRBV5-1 and TRBJ2-1, is KAGVTQTPRYLIKTRGQQVTLSCSPISGHRSVSWYQQTPGQGLQFLFEYFSETQRNKGNFPGRFSGRQFSNSRSEMNVSTLELGDSALYLCASSFGDNEQFFGPGTRLTVL.

V gene TRBV12-3 or TRBV12-4 combines with J gene TRBJ1-1; the D is unclear. The CDR3 length is 13 residues. Deletions cut 4 bases from V and 1 base from J, with 7 bases between. The CDR3 spells CASSYDKNTEAFF. For the CDR3, the DNA is TGTGCCAGCAGTTATGACAAGAACACTGAAGCTTTCTTT.

The V gene is TRBV19, the J gene TRBJ2-7; D is perhaps TRBD1 (6 bases). CDR3 length: 16 amino acids. Per the germline V gene, CDR1 is LNHDA and CDR2 is SQIVND (reference sequence). The germline V and J ends were trimmed by 3 bases and 3 bases, with 18 bases remaining between them. CDR3 residues: CASSISPDRTLYEQYF. The CDR3 DNA sequence: TGTGCCAGTAGTATCTCACCTGACAGGACCCTCTACGAGCAGTACTTC.

The chain employs TRBV7-8 and TRBJ2-2; D gene ambiguous. Trimming left V 5 bases short and J 6 bases short, with 19 bases between. The germline V gene encodes CDR1 SGHVS and CDR2 FQNEAQ. The CDR3 length is 16 residues. The CDR3 DNA reads TGTGCCAGCAGCGACCTCCGGGTTCTCCCAGCCGGGGAGCTGTTTTTT. This translates into CASSDLRVLPAGELFF.

This rearrangement joins TRBV12-3 or TRBV12-4 to TRBJ2-2; D is possibly TRBD1 (6 bases). The CDR3 is 15 amino acids. Trimming shortened V by 5 bases and J by 10 bases, and 20 bases separated the two germline ends. The CDR3 coding sequence is TGTGCCAGCAGTACAAACAGGGTTCTCAAGTTGGAGCTGTTTTTT. Encoded protein: CASSTNRVLKLELFF.

V is TRBV6-2 or TRBV6-3 and J is TRBJ2-1, with 8 bases lining up with TRBD2. The junction had 13 bases not matched to a gene; V was cut back by 6 bases and J by 3 bases. Germline CDR1 MNHEY, CDR2 SVGEGT. There are 17 residues in the CDR3. CDR3 sequence reads: CASRYAGGPPLYNEQFF. DNA of the CDR3: TGTGCCAGCAGATACGCGGGAGGTCCCCCTCTCTACAATGAGCAGTTCTTC.

The chain links TRBV5-5 to TRBJ2-7; D is possibly TRBD1 or TRBD2 (5 bases each). The V gene's germline CDR1 is SGHKS and CDR2 YYEKEE (reference sequence). The CDR3 runs to 17 residues. V lost 1 base and J lost 0, with 17 bases in between. CDR3 protein: CASSLLRAGAFSYEQYF. CDR3 DNA sequence: TGTGCCAGCAGCTTGCTAAGGGCCGGGGCCTTCTCCTACGAGCAGTACTTC.

The J gene is TRBJ1-2, the V gene TRBV7-2; D not resolved. CDR1 and CDR2 (germline): SGHTA, FQGNSA. V lost 2 bases and J 5 bases, leaving 6 bases between the germline ends. The CDR3 consists of 12 residues. CDR3 in DNA: TGTGCCAGCAGCTTAAGAACGTATGGCTACACCTTC. Translated: CASSLRTYGYTF.

The rearrangement uses TRBV4-2 and TRBJ2-7, with a weak D call TRBD2 (7 bases). The germline V and J ends were trimmed by 1 base and 4 bases, with 14 bases remaining between them. Germline V CDR1 and CDR2: LGHNA, YNFKEQ. CDR3 length equals 15 residues. This chain's CDR3 is CASSQGPGGQYEQYF. In nucleotides, the CDR3 is TGTGCCAGCAGCCAAGGGCCCGGGGGGCAATACGAGCAGTACTTC.

This clonotype turned up a few times. V gene TRBV5-4 combines with J gene TRBJ2-3, with TRBD2 as a possible D gene (6 bases). Per the germline V gene, CDR1 is SGHNT and CDR2 is YYREEE (reference sequence). This CDR3 is built from 19 residues. Trimming took off 1 base at V and 0 bases at J, with 21 bases between the two ends. CDR3 loop: CASSLISPRGRVSTDTQYF. CDR3 sequence (DNA): TGTGCCAGCAGCTTGATATCCCCGCGGGGCAGGGTTAGCACAGATACGCAGTATTTT. The entire variable domain, with the rest obtained from reference TRBV5-4 and TRBJ2-3, is as follows: ETGVTQSPTHLIKTRGQQVTLRCSSQSGHNTVSWYQQALGQGPQFIFQYYREEENGRGNFPPRFSGLQFPNYSSELNVNALELDDSALYLCASSLISPRGRVSTDTQYFGPGTRLTVL.

V usage is TRBV19 and J usage is TRBJ2-5, with TRBD1 matching over 7 bases. The germline CDR1 and CDR2 sequences are LNHDA and SQIVND (reference sequence). V lost 6 bases, J lost 5 bases, and 15 bases stayed unmatched. The CDR3 sequence is 16 residues long. The CDR3 loop is CASRKAFGRGKETQYF. In DNA, the CDR3 is TGTGCCAGTAGAAAAGCTTTTGGCAGGGGGAAGGAGACCCAGTACTTC.

This clonotype has only a few counts. The chain uses TRBV7-9 and TRBJ2-1; TRBD2 might be the D (6 bases). This CDR3 is built from 15 residues. V shed 0 bases and J shed 9 bases, with 15 bases lying between them. CDR1 is SEHNR and CDR2 is FQNEAQ in the germline V gene (reference sequence). CDR3 in DNA: TGTGCCAGCAGCTTAGCCCGACTAGGAGGGCCTGAGCAGTTCTTC. Protein: CASSLARLGGPEQFF.

The chain uses TRBV20-1 and TRBJ2-7; 10 bases are shared with TRBD2. This CDR3 has 14 amino acids. V trimming: 2 bases; J trimming: 5 bases; junction bases outside the gene matches: 6. Germline CDR1 reads DFQATT; CDR2 reads SNEGSKA (reference sequence). For the CDR3, the DNA is TGCAGTGCTAGAAGGGGACTAGCGAGGGACGAGCAGTACTTC. As protein: CSARRGLARDEQYF.

This clonotype was seen a single time. The V and J genes are TRBV5-1 and TRBJ2-7; 9 bases are a match to TRBD1. V shed 4 bases, J shed 0 bases, and the junction held 5 bases outside the gene matches. The germline gives CDR1 SGHRS, CDR2 YFSETQ. This CDR3 has 15 amino acids. The CDR3 region has the DNA TGCGCCAGCAGCGTGACAGGGGGTCTCTCCTACGAGCAGTACTTC. Protein product: CASSVTGGLSYEQYF.

This rearrangement joins TRBV7-9 to TRBJ2-3; D unclear. V was trimmed by 2 bases and J by 0 bases, leaving 12 bases between them. CDR1 is SEHNR and CDR2 is FQNEAQ in the germline V gene (reference sequence). The CDR3 extends over 16 amino acids. Written as DNA, the CDR3 is TGTGCCAGCAGCTTAACCAGTCCCACTAGCACAGATACGCAGTATTTT. It is translated as CASSLTSPTSTDTQYF. Based on the CDR3 plus reference TRBV7-9 and TRBJ2-3, the full variable domain is DTGVSQNPRHKITKRGQNVTFRCDPISEHNRLYWYRQTLGQGPEFLTYFQNEAQLEKSRLLSDRFSAERPKGSFSTLEIQRTEQGDSAMYLCASSLTSPTSTDTQYFGPGTRLTVL.

The rearrangement links TRBV5-5 to TRBJ2-1; 8 bases line up with TRBD1. The V gene end was trimmed by 4 bases and the J gene end by 6 bases; junction bases not matched to a gene: 9. This CDR3 spans 15 amino acids. From germline, CDR1 is SGHKS and CDR2 YYEKEE (reference sequence). The CDR3 coding sequence is TGTGCCAGCAGCCGATGGACAGGGCCCAGCAATGAGCAGTTCTTC. As protein: CASSRWTGPSNEQFF.

This clonotype appeared a few times. This rearrangement joins TRBV12-3 or TRBV12-4 to TRBJ2-3, with 9 bases aligning to TRBD2. The CDR3 is 15 residues long. V lost 6 bases to trimming and J lost 5 bases; unmatched junction nucleotides: 9. The CDR3 nucleotides are TGTGCCAGCAGGCGCTCGGGACTAGCCATAGATACGCAGTATTTT. Translation gives CASRRSGLAIDTQYF.